The clone carrying this T cell receptor beta chain was recorded only once. Germline V gene sequence: CDR1 SGHTA, CDR2 FQGTGA. This CDR3 has 15 amino acids. After removal of 1 base from V and 8 bases from J, the junction contained 5 bases not matched to a gene. The data were obtained in a study of T cell responses to AZD1222 COVID-19 vaccine. Profiling relied on immunoSEQ multiplex PCR, and the TCRdb table lists in-frame clones only, not all of them. The repertoire consists of some 96,000 clones, with 65% to 85% occurring once and the leading ten covering more than 13%. The sample was peripheral blood, taken 28 days after the second AZD1222 dose. This chain uses TRBV7-3 with TRBJ2-1; 10 bases are shared with TRBD2. The source is an adult who received the AZD1222 COVID-19 vaccine. The CDR3: CASSLMASGGYEQFF. Written as DNA, the CDR3 is TGTGCCAGCAGCTTAATGGCTAGCGGGGGTTATGAGCAGTTCTTC. Variable domain in full (rest from reference TRBV7-3 and TRBJ2-1): GAGVSQTPSNKVTEKGKYVELRCDPISGHTALYWYRQSLGQGPEFLIYFQGTGAADDSGLPNDRFFAVRPEGSVSTLKIQRTERGDSAVYLCASSLMASGGYEQFFGPGTRLTVL.